The clone carrying this TCR beta chain was detected a few times. What it binds is unknown. The sample belongs to a study of cytomegalovirus exposure and HLA in healthy donors. Study results and caveats: Because they were indistinguishable, some V segments, including TRBV6-2 and TRBV6-3, were excluded. Rare TCR sequences dominated, though some public TCRs recurred in many donors.

The germline V and J ends were trimmed by 1 base and 0 bases, with 11 bases remaining between them. Germline lookup yields CDR1 SGHDT and CDR2 YYEEEE. The CDR3 has 16 residues. Those who donated were healthy bone marrow donors. Donors counted as nominally healthy when sampled, yet unrecorded immune exposures were likely. The PCR used 60 Vbeta and 13 Jbeta primers. Sequenced by immunoSEQ multiplex PCR; TCRdb stores in-frame clones only, minus some. The sample shows 180,000 or so clones, roughly 80% of them seen only once. The gene calls are TRBV5-6 and TRBJ1-5, with D possibly TRBD1 on 5 matching bases. What was sequenced was PBMCs. This TCR was sampled from a middle-aged man in good health and CMV-seronegative. The CDR3 region is CASSLQGIGSNQPQHF. The CDR3 bases are TGTGCCAGCAGCTTGCAGGGTATTGGTAGCAATCAGCCCCAGCATTTT. Full variable domain (remainder filled in from reference TRBV5-6 and TRBJ1-5): DAGVTQSPTHLIKTRGQQVTLRCSPKSGHDTVSWYQQALGQGPQFIFQYYEEEERQRGNFPDRFSGHQFPNYSSELNVNALLLGDSALYLCASSLQGIGSNQPQHFGDGTRLSIL.